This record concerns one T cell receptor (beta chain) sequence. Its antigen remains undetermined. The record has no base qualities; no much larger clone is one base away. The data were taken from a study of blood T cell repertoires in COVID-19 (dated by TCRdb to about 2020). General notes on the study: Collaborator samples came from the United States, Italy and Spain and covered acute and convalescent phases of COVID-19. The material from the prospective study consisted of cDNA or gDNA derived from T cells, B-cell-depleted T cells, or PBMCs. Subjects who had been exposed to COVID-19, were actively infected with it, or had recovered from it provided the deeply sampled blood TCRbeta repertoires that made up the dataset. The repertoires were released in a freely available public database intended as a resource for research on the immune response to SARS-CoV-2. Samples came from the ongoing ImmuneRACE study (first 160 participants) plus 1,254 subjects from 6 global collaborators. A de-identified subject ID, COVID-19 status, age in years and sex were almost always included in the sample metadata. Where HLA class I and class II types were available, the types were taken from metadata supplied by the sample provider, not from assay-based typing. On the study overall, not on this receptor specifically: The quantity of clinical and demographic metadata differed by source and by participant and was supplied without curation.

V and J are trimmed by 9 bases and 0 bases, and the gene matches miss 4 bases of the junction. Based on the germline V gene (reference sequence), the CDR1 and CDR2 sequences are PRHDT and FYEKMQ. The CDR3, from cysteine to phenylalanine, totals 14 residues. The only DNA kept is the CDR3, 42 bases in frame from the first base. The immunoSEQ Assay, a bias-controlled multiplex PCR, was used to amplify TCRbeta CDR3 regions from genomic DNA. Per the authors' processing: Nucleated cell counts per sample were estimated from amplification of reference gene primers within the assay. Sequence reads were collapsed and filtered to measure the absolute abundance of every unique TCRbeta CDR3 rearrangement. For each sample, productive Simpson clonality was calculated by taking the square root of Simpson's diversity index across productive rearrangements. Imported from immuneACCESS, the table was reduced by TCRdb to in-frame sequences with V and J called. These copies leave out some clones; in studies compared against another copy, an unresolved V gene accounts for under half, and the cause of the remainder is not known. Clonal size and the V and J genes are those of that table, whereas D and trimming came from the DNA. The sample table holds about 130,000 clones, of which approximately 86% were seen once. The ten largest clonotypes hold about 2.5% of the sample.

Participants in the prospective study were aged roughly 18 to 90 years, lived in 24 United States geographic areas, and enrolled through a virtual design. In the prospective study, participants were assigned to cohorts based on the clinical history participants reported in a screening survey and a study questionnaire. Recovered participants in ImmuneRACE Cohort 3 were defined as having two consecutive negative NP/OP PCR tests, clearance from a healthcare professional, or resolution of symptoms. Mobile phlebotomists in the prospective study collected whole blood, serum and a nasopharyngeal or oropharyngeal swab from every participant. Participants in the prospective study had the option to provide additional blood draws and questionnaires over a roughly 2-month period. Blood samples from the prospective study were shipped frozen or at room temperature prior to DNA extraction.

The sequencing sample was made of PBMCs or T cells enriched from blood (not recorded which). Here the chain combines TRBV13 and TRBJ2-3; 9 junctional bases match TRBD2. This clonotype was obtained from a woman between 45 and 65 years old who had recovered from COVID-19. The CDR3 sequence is CASRLAESTDTQYF. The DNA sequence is TGTGCCAGTAGACTAGCGGAAAGCACAGATACGCAGTATTTT. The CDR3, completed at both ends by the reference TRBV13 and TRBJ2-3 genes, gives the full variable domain AAGVIQSPRHLIKEKRETATLKCYPIPRHDTVYWYQQGPGQDPQFLISFYEKMQSDKGSIPDRFSAQQFSDYHSELNMSSLELGDSALYFCASRLAESTDTQYFGPGTRLTVL.